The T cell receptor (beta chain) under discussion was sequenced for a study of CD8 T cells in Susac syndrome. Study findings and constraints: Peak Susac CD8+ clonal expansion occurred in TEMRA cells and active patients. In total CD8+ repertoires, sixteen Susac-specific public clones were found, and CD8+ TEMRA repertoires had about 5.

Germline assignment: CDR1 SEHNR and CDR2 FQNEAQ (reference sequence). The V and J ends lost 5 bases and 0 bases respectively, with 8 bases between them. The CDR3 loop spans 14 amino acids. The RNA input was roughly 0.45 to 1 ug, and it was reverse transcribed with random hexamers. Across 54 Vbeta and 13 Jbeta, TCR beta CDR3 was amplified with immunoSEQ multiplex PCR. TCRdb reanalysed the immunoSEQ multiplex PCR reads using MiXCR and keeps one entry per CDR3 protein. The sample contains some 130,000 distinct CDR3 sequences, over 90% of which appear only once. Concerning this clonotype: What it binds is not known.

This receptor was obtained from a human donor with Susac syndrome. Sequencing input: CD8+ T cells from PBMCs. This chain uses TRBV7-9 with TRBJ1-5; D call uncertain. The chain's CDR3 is CASSPGASNQPQHF. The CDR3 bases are TGTGCCAGCAGCCCGGGAGCTAGCAATCAGCCCCAGCATTTT.